These 2 T cell receptor beta chains were all obtained from the same sample, sequenced in a study of radiation and T cells in renal cell carcinoma. Assay used: immunoSEQ multiplex PCR; TCRdb lists only in-frame clones, some missing. The data contain over 55,000 clones, about 80% of them seen just once; the ten biggest clones take up under 7%. This sample's time point: blood 2 weeks post-SBRT. Documented treatment: 15 Gy SBRT to primary tumor, nephrectomy 4 weeks later. This specimen was blood, taken from a patient whose treatment included radiotherapy and nephrectomy. These receptors all stem from a man in his 60s with renal cell carcinoma.

This clone was observed a single time. This chain connects TRBV9 to TRBJ2-1; no clear D. V lost 0 bases to trimming and J lost 4 bases, with 17 bases between them. Germline V CDR1 and CDR2: SGDLS, YYNGEE. The CDR3 is 17 amino acids. Here the CDR3 reads CASSVAEGSLIYNEQFF. The CDR3 DNA reads as TGTGCCAGCAGCGTAGCCGAAGGGTCTCTCATATACAATGAGCAGTTCTTC.

The J gene is TRBJ2-3, the V gene TRBV11-2; 7 nucleotides line up with TRBD2. The V gene's germline CDR1 is SGHAT and CDR2 FQNNGV. The CDR3 has 14 amino acids. Trimming removed 5 bases from V and 5 bases from J; junction bases left unmatched: 7. For the CDR3, the DNA is TGTGCCAGCAGCCAGGGCGGGAGTGGAGATACGCAGTATTTT. Protein sequence: CASSQGGSGDTQYF.